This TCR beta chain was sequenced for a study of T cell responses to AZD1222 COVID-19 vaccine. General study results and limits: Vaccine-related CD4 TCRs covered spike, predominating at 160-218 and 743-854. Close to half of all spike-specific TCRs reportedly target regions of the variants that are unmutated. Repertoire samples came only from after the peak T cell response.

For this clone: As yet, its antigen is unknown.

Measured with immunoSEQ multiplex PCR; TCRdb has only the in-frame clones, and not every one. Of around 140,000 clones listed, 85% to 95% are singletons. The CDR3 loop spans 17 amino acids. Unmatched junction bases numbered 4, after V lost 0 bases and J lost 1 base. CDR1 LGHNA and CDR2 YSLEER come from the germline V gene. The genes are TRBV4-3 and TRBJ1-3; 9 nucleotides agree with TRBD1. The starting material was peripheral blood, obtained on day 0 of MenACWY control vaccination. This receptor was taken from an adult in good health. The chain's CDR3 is CASSQDRTGVSGNTIYF. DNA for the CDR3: TGCGCCAGCAGCCAAGATAGGACAGGGGTGTCTGGAAACACCATATATTTT.